One sample yielded the 16 T cell receptor beta chains listed below, sequenced in a study of radiotherapy plus CTLA-4 blockade in lung cancer. Clones were read by immunoSEQ multiplex PCR, and TCRdb kept only the in-frame ones, dropping some. The repertoire has roughly 75,000 clones, about 80% of them found once; the top ten carry 0.65% to 0.85%. The sample here was peripheral blood, taken from a patient treated with radiotherapy plus ipilimumab. Source of these receptors: a human donor with non-small cell lung cancer who had stable disease on radiotherapy plus ipilimumab.

Only a few counts were recorded for this clone. The chain carries TRBV28 and TRBJ2-5, with D perhaps being TRBD1 or TRBD2 (5 bases each). Germline values: CDR1 MDHEN, CDR2 SYDVKM. The CDR3 totals 16 residues. Trimming took 3 bases from V and 3 from J, leaving 17 bases between them. CDR3 sequence (DNA): TGTGCCAGCAGTTTTCTCCCCGGGACCACCGAAGAGACCCAGTACTTC. It translates to CASSFLPGTTEETQYF. Supplemented by reference TRBV28 and TRBJ2-5, the full variable domain reads DVKVTQSSRYLVKRTGEKVFLECVQDMDHENMFWYRQDPGLGLRLIYFSYDVKMKEKGDIPEGYSVSREKKERFSLILESASTNQTSMYLCASSFLPGTTEETQYFGPGTRLLVL.

Here the CDR3 reads CASSLSLSGNEQFF. The CDR3 coding sequence is TGCGCCAGCAGCTTGTCTCTCTCAGGCAATGAGCAGTTCTTC. This chain links TRBV5-1 with TRBJ2-1, with no clear D. This CDR3 contains 14 residues. Trimming removed 1 base from V and 6 bases from J, with 11 bases in between. CDR1 and CDR2 (germline): SGHRS, YFSETQ.

The chain recombines TRBV19 with TRBJ2-3; D is unclear. CDR3 length equals 14 residues. The V end was cut by 3 bases, the J end by 2 bases, with 9 bases between. Germline-derived CDR1 and CDR2 are LNHDA and SQIVND (reference sequence). Here the CDR3 DNA reads TGTGCCAGTAGTATGAAGACTTACACAGATACGCAGTATTTT. This encodes CASSMKTYTDTQYF.

The V and J genes are TRBV9 and TRBJ2-2; 8 bases fit TRBD1. V shed 4 bases and J 6 bases; nucleotides not matched to a gene: 5. Looked up from germline, CDR1 is SGDLS and CDR2 is YYNGEE. The CDR3 is made up of 14 amino acids. The CDR3 bases are TGTGCCAGCAGCCCGACGGACAGGGCCGGGGAGCTGTTTTTT. As protein: CASSPTDRAGELFF.

This rearrangement joins TRBV7-8 to TRBJ1-1; D is possibly TRBD1 (5 bases). The CDR3 extends over 14 amino acids. V dropped 0 bases and J dropped 6 bases, with 11 bases sitting between them. Germline CDR1 and CDR2: SGHVS and FQNEAQ. The CDR3 sequence is CASSLAGARPEAFF. In DNA, the CDR3 is TGTGCCAGCAGCTTAGCAGGGGCGCGCCCTGAAGCTTTCTTT.

This clone was found once. The V and J genes are TRBV29-1 and TRBJ1-1; D may be TRBD1 (5 bases). V was pared by 8 bases and J by 1 base, with 14 bases between. Germline V gene sequence: CDR1 SQVTM, CDR2 ANQGSEA. CDR3 length equals 13 residues. CDR3 bases: TGCAGCTCAGGAGAGGGGCCGAACACTGAAGCTTTCTTT. It encodes CSSGEGPNTEAFF. Variable domain in full (rest from reference TRBV29-1 and TRBJ1-1): SAVISQKPSRDICQRGTSLTIQCQVDSQVTMMFWYRQQPGQSLTLIATANQGSEATYESGFVIDKFPISRPNLTFSTLTVSNMSPEDSSIYLCSSGEGPNTEAFFGQGTRLTVV.

This chain links TRBV20-1 with TRBJ1-3; D gene ambiguous. Trimming stripped 1 base from V and 7 bases from J, with 5 bases between. The CDR3 contains 11 residues. The V gene's germline CDR1 is DFQATT and CDR2 SNEGSKA (reference sequence). In nucleotides, the CDR3 is TGCAGTGCTAGAGTAGGGAACACCATATATTTT. This gives the protein CSARVGNTIYF.

This chain uses TRBV2 with TRBJ2-5; TRBD2 agrees at 8 bases. The CDR3 is made up of 14 amino acids. V lost 6 bases and J lost 3; bases outside the gene matches: 6. Germline V gene data show CDR1 as SNHLY and CDR2 as FYNNEI. CDR3 amino acids: CASRQRGTKETQYF. CDR3 DNA: TGTGCCAGCAGACAGCGGGGGACGAAAGAGACCCAGTACTTC.

This rearrangement joins TRBV5-8 to TRBJ2-5, with TRBD1 matching over 10 bases. CDR3 length: 17 residues. Germline loops: CDR1 SGHTS, CDR2 YDEGEE. Trimming removed 4 bases from V and 4 bases from J; junction bases left unmatched: 13. The CDR3 region is CASSQGQGRRASETQYF. The DNA of the CDR3 is TGTGCCAGCAGCCAGGGACAGGGGCGAAGAGCTTCAGAGACCCAGTACTTC.

J is TRBJ1-6 and V is TRBV9; D is undetermined. The germline V gene encodes CDR1 SGDLS and CDR2 YYNGEE. There are 14 residues in the CDR3. V lost 1 base and J lost 9, with 11 bases in between. CDR3 sequence (DNA): TGTGCCAGCAGCGTAAAGGCAGTGGGTTCACCCCTCCACTTT. Encoded protein: CASSVKAVGSPLHF.

This chain uses TRBV19 with TRBJ1-3; D unclear. Germline V CDR1 and CDR2: LNHDA, SQIVND (reference sequence). This CDR3 has 15 residues. The germline V and J ends were trimmed by 5 bases and 1 base, with 12 bases remaining between them. The CDR3 here is CASSRLADSGNTIYF. CDR3 in DNA: TGTGCCAGTAGTCGGCTTGCGGATTCTGGAAACACCATATATTTT.

The chain recombines TRBV28 with TRBJ1-1, with D uncertain. The V and J ends lost 5 bases and 6 bases respectively, with 22 bases between them. CDR1 and CDR2 (germline): MDHEN, SYDVKM. CDR3 length: 16 amino acids. Written as DNA, the CDR3 is TGTGCCAGCAGTGGACTACCTCCGAATGAAGGCTCTGAAGCTTTCTTT. As protein: CASSGLPPNEGSEAFF.

The chain employs TRBV11-2 and TRBJ1-2; D is perhaps TRBD1 (5 bases). This CDR3 spans 14 amino acids. The V gene's germline CDR1 is SGHAT and CDR2 FQNNGV. The V and J ends lost 5 bases and 4 bases respectively, with 14 bases between them. The CDR3 bases are TGTGCCAGCAGCCCCAGGACAAAGGGCTATGGCTACACCTTC. This codes for CASSPRTKGYGYTF.

V and J are TRBV28 and TRBJ2-2; 7 bases fit TRBD1. V lost 5 bases to trimming and J lost 5 bases; unmatched junction nucleotides: 11. Germline loops: CDR1 MDHEN, CDR2 SYDVKM. This CDR3 is built from 16 residues. In DNA form, the CDR3 reads TGTGCCAGCAGTCCAAGCGCTACAGGGGCGACCGGGGAGCTGTTTTTT. This codes for CASSPSATGATGELFF. Using reference TRBV28 and TRBJ2-2 for the parts outside the CDR3, the full variable domain is DVKVTQSSRYLVKRTGEKVFLECVQDMDHENMFWYRQDPGLGLRLIYFSYDVKMKEKGDIPEGYSVSREKKERFSLILESASTNQTSMYLCASSPSATGATGELFFGEGSRLTVL.

Note on this clone: This CDR3 is also generated by other DNA sequences in the sample. The rearrangement uses TRBV5-1 and TRBJ2-7, with TRBD2 identical over 15 bases. The CDR3 contains 15 residues. Trimming at V came to 3 bases and at J to 4 bases, leaving 2 bases not matched to a gene. Per the germline V gene, CDR1 is SGHRS and CDR2 is YFSETQ. The CDR3 sequence: CASSSGLAGGYEQYF. CDR3 sequence (DNA): TGCGCCAGCAGCTCGGGACTAGCGGGGGGTTACGAGCAGTACTTC.

This chain joins TRBV6-1 and TRBJ1-2; D unclear. CDR1 MNHNS and CDR2 SASEGT come from the germline V gene. V was cut by 1 base and J by 6 bases, with 21 bases left in between. This CDR3 is built from 17 residues. The CDR3 here is CASSEGWGRNIENGYTF. Written as DNA, the CDR3 is TGTGCCAGCAGTGAAGGATGGGGAAGGAATATTGAGAATGGCTACACCTTC.